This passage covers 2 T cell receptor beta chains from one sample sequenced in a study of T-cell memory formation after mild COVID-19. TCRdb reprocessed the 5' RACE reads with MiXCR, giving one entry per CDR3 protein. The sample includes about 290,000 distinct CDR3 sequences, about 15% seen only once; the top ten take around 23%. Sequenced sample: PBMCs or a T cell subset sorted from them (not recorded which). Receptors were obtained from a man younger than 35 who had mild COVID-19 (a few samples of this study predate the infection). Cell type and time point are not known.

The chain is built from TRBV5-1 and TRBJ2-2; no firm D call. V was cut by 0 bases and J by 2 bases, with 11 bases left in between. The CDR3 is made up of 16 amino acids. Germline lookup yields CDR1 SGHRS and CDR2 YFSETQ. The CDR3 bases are TGCGCCAGCAGCTTGGTCGTGGCAGCAAACACCGGGGAGCTGTTTTTT. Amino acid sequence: CASSLVVAANTGELFF.

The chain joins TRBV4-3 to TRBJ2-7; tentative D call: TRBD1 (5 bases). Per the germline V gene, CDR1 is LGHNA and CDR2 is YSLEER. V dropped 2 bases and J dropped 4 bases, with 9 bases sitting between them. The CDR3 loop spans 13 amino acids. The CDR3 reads CASSQRTFYEQYF. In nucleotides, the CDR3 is TGCGCCAGCAGCCAAAGGACATTTTACGAGCAGTACTTC.